This T cell receptor (beta chain) stems from a study of blood T cell repertoires in COVID-19. Germline V gene data show CDR1 as SGHAT and CDR2 as FQNNGV. CDR3 size: 16 residues. V was clipped by 3 bases and J by 8 bases; unmatched bases: 9. This clone was detected once. Authors' analysis steps: Estimation of nucleated cell counts was performed using reference gene primer amplification. Profiling relied on immunoSEQ multiplex PCR, and the TCRdb table lists in-frame clones only, not all of them. That table is the source of V, J and clone size, and D and trimming were worked out from the DNA. The sample has about 130,000 clones, 86% seen once.

The receptor's source is a human donor in a cohort sampled during active COVID-19. The source material was peripheral blood. The rearrangement uses TRBV11-2 and TRBJ2-1; 11 bases map to TRBD2. CDR3 nucleotide sequence: TGTGCCAGCAGCTTTAATTTAGCGGGAGGGGGGTATGAGCAGTTCTTC. It yields the protein CASSFNLAGGGYEQFF.